A selection of T cell receptor beta chains follows, all from one sample in a study of cytomegalovirus exposure and HLA in healthy donors. This table comes from immunoSEQ multiplex PCR, and its TCRdb copy is limited to in-frame clones, with some not included. The table shows about 150,000 clones, with around 79% occurring only once. Sample: PBMCs. The receptors originated from a man younger than 35 in good health and CMV-seronegative. The CDR3 runs from the conserved cysteine through the conserved F or W. The D gene is left open where the match is weak. Clone size, where shown, is once, few, many, or a class for clones that have expanded.

clone_size d_call j_call v_call cdr3_nt cdr3_aa
. . TRBJ2-2 TRBV27 TGTGCCAGCAGTTTTGCGGGGGCCAACACCGGGGAGCTGTTTTTT CASSFAGANTGELFF
. . TRBJ2-3 TRBV28 TGTGCCAGCAGTTTACTAACAGATACGCAGTATTTT CASSLLTDTQYF
. TRBD1 TRBJ1-1 TRBV6-5 TGTGCCAGCGGGCCAGGGGGCTCTGAAGCTTTCTTT CASGPGGSEAFF
. . TRBJ1-5 TRBV6-6 TGTGCCAGCAGTTACTCGGCAGGCCCCAATCAGCCCCAGCATTTT CASSYSAGPNQPQHF
few TRBD1 TRBJ1-2 TRBV6-5 TGTGCCAGCAGTTACTCACAGGGGACTTATGGCTACACCTTC CASSYSQGTYGYTF
. . TRBJ2-5 TRBV5-1 TGCGCCAGCAGCTTGGTGGTCAGCCAAGAGACCCAGTACTTC CASSLVVSQETQYF
. . TRBJ2-2 TRBV13 TGTGCCAGCAGCCCCAGATTCCCCACGAACACCGGGGAGCTGTTTTTT CASSPRFPTNTGELFF
few . TRBJ2-6 TRBV5-4 TGTGCCAGCAGCTTGCTCAAAGGGGACTCTGGGGCCAACGTCCTGACTTTC CASSLLKGDSGANVLTF
. . TRBJ2-3 TRBV27 TGTGCCAGCAGTTTTACAGTCACAGATACGCAGTATTTT CASSFTVTDTQYF
. TRBD1 TRBJ1-2 TRBV7-9 TGTGCCAGCAGCTTAACCGGGACAGGGGGCTTTGGCTACACCTTC CASSLTGTGGFGYTF
. . TRBJ1-1 TRBV10-2 TGCGCCAGCAGTGAGTCGGTCGCGAGCACTGAAGCTTTCTTT CASSESVASTEAFF
. . TRBJ2-1 TRBV28 TGTGCCAGCAGTTTAGCGGGGAGCTCCTACAATGAGCAGTTCTTC CASSLAGSSYNEQFF
. . TRBJ1-5 TRBV2 TGTGCCAGCAGTGAAGAGGCCGGGAGAAATCAGCCCCAGCATTTT CASSEEAGRNQPQHF
few . TRBJ2-5 TRBV7-2 TGTGCCACTTGTAGGGGCTACCAAGAGACCCAGTACTTC CATCRGYQETQYF
. TRBD1 TRBJ2-7 TRBV14 TGTGCCAGTAGCCTCACCGGGACAGGGGGCGAGCAGTACTTC CASSLTGTGGEQYF
. . TRBJ1-4 TRBV10-1 TGCGCCAGCGGGAGGGGAGGGGCTAGGGAAAAACTGTTTTTT CASGRGGAREKLFF
. . TRBJ2-2 TRBV2 TGTGCCAGCAGTGACGTTCTTAACACCGGGGAGCTGTTTTTT CASSDVLNTGELFF
. . TRBJ1-1 TRBV5-1 TGCGCCAGCAGCTTTTCCGGCGGGGAAGCTTTCTTT CASSFSGGEAFF
few . TRBJ1-6 TRBV10-2 TGCGCCAGCAGTTCCTCCCGCAGCTCCTATAATTCACCCCTCCACTTT CASSSSRSSYNSPLHF
once TRBD1 TRBJ1-6 TRBV6-5 TGTGCCAGCAGTTCCCGGGACAGGGAATTTTCACCCCTCCACTTT CASSSRDREFSPLHF
few . TRBJ1-1 TRBV7-4 TGTGCCAGCAGCCCAGACAGACTGAACACTGAAGCTTTCTTT CASSPDRLNTEAFF
. . TRBJ1-6 TRBV27 TGTGCCAGCAGTTTTATTAATTCACCCCTCCACTTT CASSFINSPLHF
few . TRBJ1-3 TRBV27 TGTGCCAGCGGCAAGGTTGGGGGCGCGGCTGGAAACACCATATATTTT CASGKVGGAAGNTIYF
. . TRBJ1-5 TRBV18 TGTGCCAGCTCACGGAAGGGGGGGGCAGGCAATCAGCCCCAGCATTTT CASSRKGGAGNQPQHF
. . TRBJ1-1 TRBV4-3 TGCGCCAGCAGCCAAGAGAGAACACAGGGAACTGAAGCTTTCTTT CASSQERTQGTEAFF
. . TRBJ1-5 TRBV6-5 TGTGCCAGCAGTTACTCAGAAGGGGTTCAGCCCCAGCATTTT CASSYSEGVQPQHF
. . TRBJ2-7 TRBV6-5 TGTGCCAGCAGTTACTCCGCGAGTTACGAGCAGTACTTC CASSYSASYEQYF
. TRBD1 TRBJ2-2 TRBV6-1 TGTGCCAGCAGTGGCCGGACAGGGGGGTGGGAACGTCCCGGGGAGCTGTTTTTT CASSGRTGGWERPGELFF
. TRBD1 TRBJ1-3 TRBV9 TGTGCCAGCAGCGGACAGGGCGGTGGAAACACCATATATTTT CASSGQGGGNTIYF
few . TRBJ2-1 TRBV7-9 TGTGCCAGCAGCTTAGTTGCAGGGGAGAGCTCCTACAATGAGCAGTTCTTC CASSLVAGESSYNEQFF
. . TRBJ2-2 TRBV14 TGTGCCAGCAGCCAAAAGCGTCCCGGGGAGCTGTTTTTT CASSQKRPGELFF
. TRBD2 TRBJ2-1 TRBV4-2 TGTGCCAGCAGCCAAGAATTGACTAGCGGGTACAATGAGCAGTTCTTC CASSQELTSGYNEQFF
. . TRBJ1-2 TRBV27 TGTGCCAGCACCGCCCTTGGGGCAGCATCTTCTGGCTACACCTTC CASTALGAASSGYTF
. TRBD2 TRBJ2-7 TRBV5-1 TGCGCCAGCCGCTTGGGGTCTAGCGGGGGCTACGAGCAGTACTTC CASRLGSSGGYEQYF
. . TRBJ1-1 TRBV27 TGTGCCAGCAGTTTAAGACGGGTCGGTGAAGCTTTCTTT CASSLRRVGEAFF
. . TRBJ1-5 TRBV19 TGTGCCAGTAGTATTTCGCCCGGGGTTGGGGTTGTCAATCAGCCCCAGCATTTT CASSISPGVGVVNQPQHF
once TRBD2 TRBJ2-1 TRBV10-3 TGTGCCATCAGTGCCCCGGCGGGGGGCATCGACAATGAGCAGTTCTTC CAISAPAGGIDNEQFF
. . TRBJ1-6 TRBV9 TGTGCCAGCAGCGGACCGGGCAGGGTGAGTTCACCCCTCCACTTT CASSGPGRVSSPLHF
few . TRBJ1-2 TRBV4-1 TGCGCCAGCAGCCAAGGGGGTATTAAGGGGAATGGCCGTGGCTACACCTTC CASSQGGIKGNGRGYTF
few . TRBJ1-1 TRBV7-9 TGTGCCAGCAGTTACAAAGGGGATGTCAGGGCCTCTGAAGCTTTCTTT CASSYKGDVRASEAFF
. . TRBJ1-1 TRBV2 TGTGCCAGCAGTGATCAGGGGAGAGACACTGAAGCTTTCTTT CASSDQGRDTEAFF
few . TRBJ2-1 TRBV9 TGTGCCAGCAGCGTAATCCCGGAGACCAATGAGCAGTTCTTC CASSVIPETNEQFF
once TRBD2 TRBJ2-2 TRBV9 TGTGCCAGCAGCGTAGACGGGGGGGGTTACACCGGGGAGCTGTTTTTT CASSVDGGGYTGELFF
. . TRBJ2-7 TRBV29-1 TGCAGCGTTATAAAAGGGCCTTCAGGGGACGAGCAGTACTTC CSVIKGPSGDEQYF
. TRBD2 TRBJ2-4 TRBV13 TGTGCCAGCAGCCTCGGGGGGGTCGGCATTCAGTACTTC CASSLGGVGIQYF
. TRBD1 TRBJ1-2 TRBV6-6 TGTGCCAGCAGTTATGGACAGGAAGGCTACACCTTC CASSYGQEGYTF
. . TRBJ1-2 TRBV6-1 TGTGCCATCTCGGACACCCCGAAGAACTATGGCTACACCTTC CAISDTPKNYGYTF
. . TRBJ2-1 TRBV27 TGTGCCAGCAGTTTTGGGTACAGTGAGCAGTTCTTC CASSFGYSEQFF
. TRBD1 TRBJ1-6 TRBV30 TGTGCCTGGAGTGTAAGAGGACAGGGGATTATTGATTCACCCCTCCACTTT CAWSVRGQGIIDSPLHF
. TRBD1 TRBJ1-4 TRBV10-2 TGCACCAGCAGACAGGGAGCTAATGAAAAACTGTTTTTT CTSRQGANEKLFF
. . TRBJ2-2 TRBV6-1 TGTGCCAGCAGGGCAAACGGGGAGCTGTTTTTT CASRANGELFF
once TRBD2 TRBJ2-3 TRBV19 TGTGCCAGTAGTATTAGTTTGGTAGCGGGGGGGTTAAATACGCAGTATTTT CASSISLVAGGLNTQYF
few . TRBJ1-2 TRBV2 TGTGCCAGCAGTGGCCAGGGGTACCCCCACACCTTC CASSGQGYPHTF
. . TRBJ1-2 TRBV6-1 TGTGCCAGCAGTGAAGCGGGCTTTTCTGGCTACACCTTC CASSEAGFSGYTF
few . TRBJ2-7 TRBV10-3 TGTGCCATCAGTGCCAGGGAAAGCTACGAGCAGTACTTC CAISARESYEQYF
few . TRBJ2-7 TRBV7-9 TGTGCCAGCAGCAGAACAGGACAGACCTACGAGCAGTACTTC CASSRTGQTYEQYF
. . TRBJ1-4 TRBV11-2 TGTGCCAGCAGCCCCGGAGGGAAAAGGACTAATGAAAAACTGTTTTTT CASSPGGKRTNEKLFF
few TRBD2 TRBJ2-3 TRBV2 TGTGCCAGCAGGTGGACTAGCGGGGGGCCTAGCACAGATACGCAGTATTTT CASRWTSGGPSTDTQYF
once . TRBJ1-6 TRBV6-1 TGTGCCAGCGGGAGGGTAATCCGGGAAAATTCACCCCTCCACTTT CASGRVIRENSPLHF
. . TRBJ2-5 TRBV7-3 TGTGCCAGCAGCTTTAACGGGGGGCGGCAAGAGACCCAGTACTTC CASSFNGGRQETQYF